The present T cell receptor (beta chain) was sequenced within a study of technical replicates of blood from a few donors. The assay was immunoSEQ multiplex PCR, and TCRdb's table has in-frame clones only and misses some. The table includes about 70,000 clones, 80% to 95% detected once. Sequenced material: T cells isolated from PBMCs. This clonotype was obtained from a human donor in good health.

CDR3 in amino acids: CASRLVGDFSTDTQYF. CDR3 nucleotides: TGTGCCAGCAGGCTCGTCGGGGACTTTAGCACAGATACGCAGTATTTT. The chain carries TRBV5-6 and TRBJ2-3; D may be TRBD2 (6 bases). V was cut by 5 bases and J by 0 bases, with 16 bases left in between. Germline V CDR1 and CDR2: SGHDT, YYEEEE. The CDR3 has 16 amino acids.